Sequencing of this TCR beta chain was carried out in a study of shared clonotypes between healthy human individuals. About the research overall: The plates for each donor numbered three CD4 naive, three CD4 memory, two CD8 naive and one CD8 memory.

Method: immunoSEQ multiplex PCR; TCRdb's copy keeps in-frame clones and lacks some. The sample yields around 2.3 million clones, 95% seen once. In germline, CDR1 is LNHNV, CDR2 YYDKDF (reference sequence). After removal of 3 bases from V and 7 bases from J, the junction contained 9 bases not matched to a gene. This CDR3 spans 17 amino acids. Into CD45RA+ naive and CD45RA-negative memory subsets, the CD4+ cells were split. Material: naive CD4+ T cells sorted from blood. Indicated subset: CD45RA+ positively selected. The gene calls are TRBV15 and TRBJ2-5; 15 positions match TRBD2. The TCR was taken from a young man in good health. CDR3 DNA sequence: TGTGCCACCAGCAGGACGGGACTAGCGGGAGGCGGGGGGACCCAGTACTTC. Its translation: CATSRTGLAGGGGTQYF.